This T cell receptor beta chain appears in the sequencing data of a study of T cells after yellow fever vaccination. The study, taken as a whole, reports: One caveat is that FACS-sorted repertoires could contain abundant clonotypes contaminating from the bulk population. Most primary-vaccination clones reappeared after the booster (less than 98% CD4, roughly 90% CD8). The secondary response was weaker but peaked faster, day 5 versus 15.

Notes on this clonotype: Its antigen is not identified.

The CDR3 covers 15 residues. CDR1 and CDR2 (germline): LGHDT, YNNKEL (reference sequence). Trimming removed 4 bases from V and 12 bases from J, with 24 bases in between. As TCR cDNA was made by 5'RACE template switching, a universal primer site and UMIs were added. Using its own MiXCR run on the 5' RACE reads, TCRdb lists one record per CDR3 protein. This repertoire shows under 200,000 distinct CDR3 sequences, 9.5% to 11% found once; its top ten account for about 38%. Material: CD8+ T cells sorted from PBMCs, obtained 15 days after the yellow fever booster vaccination. This receptor was taken from a man between 18 and 35 years old who received the YFV17D yellow fever vaccine. The V and J genes are TRBV3-1 and TRBJ1-2; D possibly corresponds to TRBD1 (5 bases). CDR3 nucleotide sequence: TGTGCCAGCAGCCCCTCAGGGTGGACTTCGGGGCGGGACACCTTC. Protein product: CASSPSGWTSGRDTF.